This T cell receptor (beta chain) comes out of a study of vaccination and CD4 T cells after COVID-19. This clonotype was seen once. The antigen is undetermined. This CDR3 region has 14 residues. Per germline, CDR1 LGHNA and CDR2 YSLEER. V lost 0 bases and J 2 bases, leaving 7 bases between the germline ends. Treatment here: roughly 10-day PBMC culture with coronavirus spike peptide pools or control peptides (ViraFEST assay). CD4+ T cells of the unexposed donor were collected before the COVID-19 pandemic (2011-2018). Available cell numbers determined whether unexposed-donor CD4+ T cells were probed with SARS-CoV-2 S/N and four cold-coronavirus spikes. The Oncomine TCR Beta short-read assay sequenced DNA from cultured CD4+ T cells. Once CD4+ T cells had been cultured, genomic DNA was extracted from them. A single record per CDR3 protein comes from TCRdb applying MiXCR to the PCR reads. The data contain about 11,000 distinct CDR3 sequences, approximately 39% of them singletons.

V and J are TRBV4-3 and TRBJ1-2; D gene ambiguous. The TCR comes from a human donor in good health. The sequenced material came from CD4+ T cells from blood, cultured in vitro. CDR3 protein: CASSQDYGNYGYTF. The CDR3 DNA follows: TGCGCCAGCAGCCAAGATTATGGAAACTATGGCTACACCTTC.